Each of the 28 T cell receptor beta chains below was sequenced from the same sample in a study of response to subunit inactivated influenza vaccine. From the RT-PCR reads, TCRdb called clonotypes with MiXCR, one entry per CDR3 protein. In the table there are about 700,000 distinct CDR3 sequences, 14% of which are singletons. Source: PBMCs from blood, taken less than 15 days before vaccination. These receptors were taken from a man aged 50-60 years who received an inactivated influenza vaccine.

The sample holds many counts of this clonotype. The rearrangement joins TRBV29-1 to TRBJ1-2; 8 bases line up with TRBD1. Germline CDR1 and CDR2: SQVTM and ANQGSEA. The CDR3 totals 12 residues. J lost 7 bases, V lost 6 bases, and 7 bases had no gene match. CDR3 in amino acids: CSVKQGAGGYTF. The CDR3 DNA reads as TGCAGCGTGAAGCAGGGGGCCGGTGGCTACACCTTC.

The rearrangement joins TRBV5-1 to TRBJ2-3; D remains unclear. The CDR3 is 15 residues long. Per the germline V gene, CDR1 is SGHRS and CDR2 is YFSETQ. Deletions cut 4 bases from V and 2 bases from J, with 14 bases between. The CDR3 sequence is CASSVPKGPTDTQYF. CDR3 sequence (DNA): TGCGCCAGCAGCGTACCTAAGGGTCCCACAGATACGCAGTATTTT.

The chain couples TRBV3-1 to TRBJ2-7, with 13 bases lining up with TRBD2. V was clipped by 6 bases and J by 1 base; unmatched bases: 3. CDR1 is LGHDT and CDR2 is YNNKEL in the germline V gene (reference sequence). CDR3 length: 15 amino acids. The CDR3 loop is CASSTGLAGSYEQYF. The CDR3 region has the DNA TGTGCCAGCAGTACGGGACTAGCGGGATCCTACGAGCAGTACTTC.

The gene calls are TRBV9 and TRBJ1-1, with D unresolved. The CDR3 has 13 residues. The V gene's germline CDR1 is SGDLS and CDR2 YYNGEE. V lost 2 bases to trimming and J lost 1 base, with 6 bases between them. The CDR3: CASSVAQNTEAFF. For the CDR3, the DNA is TGTGCCAGCAGCGTTGCACAGAACACTGAAGCTTTCTTT.

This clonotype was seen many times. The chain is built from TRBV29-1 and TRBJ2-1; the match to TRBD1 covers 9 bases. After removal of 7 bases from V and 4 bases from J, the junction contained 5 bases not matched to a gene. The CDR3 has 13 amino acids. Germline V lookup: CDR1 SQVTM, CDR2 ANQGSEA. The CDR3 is CSATGGSYNEQFF. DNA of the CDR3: TGCAGCGCAACAGGGGGCTCTTACAATGAGCAGTTCTTC.

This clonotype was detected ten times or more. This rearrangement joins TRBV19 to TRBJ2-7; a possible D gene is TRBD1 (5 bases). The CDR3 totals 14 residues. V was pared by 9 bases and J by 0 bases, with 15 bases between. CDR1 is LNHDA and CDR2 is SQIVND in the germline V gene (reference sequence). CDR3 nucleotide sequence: TGTGCCAGCAAAAGGGGCCCTAGCTCCTACGAGCAGTACTTC. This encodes CASKRGPSSYEQYF.

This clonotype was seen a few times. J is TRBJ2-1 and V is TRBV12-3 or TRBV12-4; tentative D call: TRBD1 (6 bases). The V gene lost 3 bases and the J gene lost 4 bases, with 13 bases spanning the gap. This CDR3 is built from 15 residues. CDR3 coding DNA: TGTGCCAGCAGTTTCGAGGGGGTCCAGTACAATGAGCAGTTCTTC. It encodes CASSFEGVQYNEQFF.

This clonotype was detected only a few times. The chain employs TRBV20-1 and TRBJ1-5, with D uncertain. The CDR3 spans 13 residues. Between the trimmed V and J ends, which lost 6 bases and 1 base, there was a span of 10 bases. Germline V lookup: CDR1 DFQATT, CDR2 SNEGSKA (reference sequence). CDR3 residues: CSAPEGSNQPQHF. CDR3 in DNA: TGCAGTGCCCCTGAGGGAAGCAATCAGCCCCAGCATTTT.

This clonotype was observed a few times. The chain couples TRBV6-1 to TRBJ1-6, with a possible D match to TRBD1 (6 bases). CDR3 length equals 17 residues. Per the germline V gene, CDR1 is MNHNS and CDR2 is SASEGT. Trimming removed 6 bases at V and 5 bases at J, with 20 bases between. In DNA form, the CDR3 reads TGTGCCAGCAGCCGACCAGGACTAGGGGGGGATAATTCACCCCTCCACTTT. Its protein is CASSRPGLGGDNSPLHF.

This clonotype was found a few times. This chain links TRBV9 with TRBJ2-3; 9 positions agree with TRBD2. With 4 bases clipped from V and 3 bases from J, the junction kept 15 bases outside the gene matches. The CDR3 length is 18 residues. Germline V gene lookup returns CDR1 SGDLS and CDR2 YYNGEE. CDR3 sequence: CASSPNSGRPRKTDTQYF. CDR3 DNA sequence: TGTGCCAGCAGCCCGAATAGCGGGAGACCCAGAAAAACAGATACGCAGTATTTT. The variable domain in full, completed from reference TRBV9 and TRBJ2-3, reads DSGVTQTPKHLITATGQRVTLRCSPRSGDLSVYWYQQSLDQGLQFLIQYYNGEERAKGNILERFSAQQFPDLHSELNLSSLELGDSALYFCASSPNSGRPRKTDTQYFGPGTRLTVL.

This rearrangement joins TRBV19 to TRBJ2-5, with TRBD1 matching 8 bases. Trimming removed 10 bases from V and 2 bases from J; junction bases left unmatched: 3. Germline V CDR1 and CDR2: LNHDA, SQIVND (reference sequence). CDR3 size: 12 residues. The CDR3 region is CATGTGQETQYF. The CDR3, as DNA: TGTGCCACCGGGACAGGTCAAGAGACCCAGTACTTC.

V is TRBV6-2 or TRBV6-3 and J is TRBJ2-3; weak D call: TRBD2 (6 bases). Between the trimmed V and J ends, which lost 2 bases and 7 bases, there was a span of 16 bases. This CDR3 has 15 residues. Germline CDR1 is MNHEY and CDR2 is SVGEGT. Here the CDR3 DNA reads TGTGCCAGCAGTTACCAAGGGACTGTCACTAATACGCAGTATTTT. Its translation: CASSYQGTVTNTQYF.

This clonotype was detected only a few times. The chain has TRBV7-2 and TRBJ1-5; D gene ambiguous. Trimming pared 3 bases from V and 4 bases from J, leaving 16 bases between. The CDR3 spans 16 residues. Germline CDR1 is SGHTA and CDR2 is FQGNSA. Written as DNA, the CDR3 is TGTGCCAGCAGCTTCTCAGCCACCAACCTGAATCAGCCCCAGCATTTT. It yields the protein CASSFSATNLNQPQHF.

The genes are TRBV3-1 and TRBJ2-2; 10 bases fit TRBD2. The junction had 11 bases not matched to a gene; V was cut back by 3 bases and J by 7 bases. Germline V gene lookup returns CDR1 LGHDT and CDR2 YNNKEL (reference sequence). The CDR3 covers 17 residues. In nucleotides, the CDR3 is TGTGCCAGCAGCCACAGTGGGACTAGCGTAGGGGACGGGGAGCTGTTTTTT. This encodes CASSHSGTSVGDGELFF.

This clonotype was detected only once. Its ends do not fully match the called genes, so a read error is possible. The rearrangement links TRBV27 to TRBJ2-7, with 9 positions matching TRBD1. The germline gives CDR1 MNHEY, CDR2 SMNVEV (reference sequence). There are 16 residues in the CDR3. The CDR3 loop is CASSLVVGGQGYEQNF. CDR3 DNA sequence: TGTGCCAGCAGTTTAGTGGTCGGGGGACAGGGCTACGAGCAGAACTTC.

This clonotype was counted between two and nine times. CDR3 DNA: TGTGCCAGCAGCTTAGCCCGGGGGGACCCGAGACTAGCGGGAAATGAGCAGTTCTTC. Translating it yields CASSLARGDPRLAGNEQFF. The chain has TRBV7-2 and TRBJ2-1; 11 nucleotides align to TRBD2. From germline, CDR1 is SGHTA and CDR2 FQGNSA. Trimming took 0 bases from V and 7 from J; bases not matched to a gene: 14. The CDR3 spans 19 residues.

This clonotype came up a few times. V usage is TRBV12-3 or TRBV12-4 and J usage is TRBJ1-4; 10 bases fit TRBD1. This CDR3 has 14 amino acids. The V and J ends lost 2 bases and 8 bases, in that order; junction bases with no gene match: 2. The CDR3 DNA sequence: TGTGCCAGCAGTTTAATGGGACAGGGGGAAAAACTGTTTTTT. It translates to CASSLMGQGEKLFF.

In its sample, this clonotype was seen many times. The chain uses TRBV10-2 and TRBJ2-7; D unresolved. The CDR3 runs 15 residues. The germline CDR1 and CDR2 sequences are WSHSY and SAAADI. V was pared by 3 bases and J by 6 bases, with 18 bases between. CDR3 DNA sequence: TGCGCCAGCAGTGACGTCCCCATTATGGGCTCCGAGCAGTACTTC. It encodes CASSDVPIMGSEQYF.

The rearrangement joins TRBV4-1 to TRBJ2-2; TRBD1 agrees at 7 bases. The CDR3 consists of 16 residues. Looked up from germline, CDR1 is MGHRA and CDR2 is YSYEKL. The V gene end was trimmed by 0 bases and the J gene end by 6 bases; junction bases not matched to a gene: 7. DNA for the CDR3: TGCGCCAGCAGCCAAGAGACAGGGATTTTGGCCGGGGAGCTGTTTTTT. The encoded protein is CASSQETGILAGELFF.

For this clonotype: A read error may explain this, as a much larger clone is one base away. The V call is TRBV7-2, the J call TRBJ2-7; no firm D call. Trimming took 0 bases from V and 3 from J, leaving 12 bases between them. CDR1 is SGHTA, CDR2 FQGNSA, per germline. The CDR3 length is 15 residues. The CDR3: CASSLASVGFYEQYF. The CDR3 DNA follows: TGTGCCAGCAGCTTAGCTTCCGTTGGGTTCTACGAGCAGTACTTC.

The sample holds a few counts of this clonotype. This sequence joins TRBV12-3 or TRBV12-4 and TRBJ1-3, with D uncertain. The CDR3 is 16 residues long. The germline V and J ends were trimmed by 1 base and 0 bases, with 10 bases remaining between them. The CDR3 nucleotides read TGTGCCAGCAGTTTAGTCGGACTGAACTCTGGAAACACCATATATTTT. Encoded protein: CASSLVGLNSGNTIYF.

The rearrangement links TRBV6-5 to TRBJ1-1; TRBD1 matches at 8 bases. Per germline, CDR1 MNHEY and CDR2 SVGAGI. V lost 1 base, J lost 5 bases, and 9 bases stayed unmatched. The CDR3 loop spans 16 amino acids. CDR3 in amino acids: CASSYFQGAIGTEAFF. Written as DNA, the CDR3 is TGTGCCAGCAGTTACTTCCAGGGGGCAATCGGGACTGAAGCTTTCTTT.

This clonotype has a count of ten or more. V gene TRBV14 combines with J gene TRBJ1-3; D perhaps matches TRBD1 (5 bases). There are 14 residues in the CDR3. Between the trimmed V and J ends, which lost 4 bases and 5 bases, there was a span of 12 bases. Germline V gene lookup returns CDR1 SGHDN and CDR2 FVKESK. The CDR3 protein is CASSPGTGRNTIYF. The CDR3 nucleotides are TGTGCCAGCAGCCCTGGGACGGGCCGAAACACCATATATTTT. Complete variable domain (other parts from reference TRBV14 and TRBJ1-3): EAGVTQFPSHSVIEKGQTVTLRCDPISGHDNLYWYRRVMGKEIKFLLHFVKESKQDESGMPNNRFLAERTGGTYSTLKVQPAELEDSGVYFCASSPGTGRNTIYFGEGSWLTVV.

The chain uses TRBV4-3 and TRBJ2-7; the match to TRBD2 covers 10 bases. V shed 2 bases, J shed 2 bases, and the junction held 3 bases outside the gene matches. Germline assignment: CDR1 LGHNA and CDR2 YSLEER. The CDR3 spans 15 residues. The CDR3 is CASSQKREGPYEQYF. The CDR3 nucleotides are TGCGCCAGCAGCCAAAAGCGGGAGGGCCCCTACGAGCAGTACTTC.

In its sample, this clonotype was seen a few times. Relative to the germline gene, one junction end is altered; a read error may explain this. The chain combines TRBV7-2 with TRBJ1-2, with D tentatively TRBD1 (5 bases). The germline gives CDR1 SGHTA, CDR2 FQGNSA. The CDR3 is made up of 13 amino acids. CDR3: CASSLAGDYGYSF. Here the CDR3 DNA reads TGTGCCAGCAGCTTAGCCGGGGACTATGGCTACAGCTTC.

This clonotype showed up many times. The CDR3 DNA is TGCAGCGTTGTGAAAAGGACAGGGAACACTGAAGCTTTCTTT. Its protein is CSVVKRTGNTEAFF. The genes are TRBV29-1 and TRBJ1-1; 7 bases agree with TRBD1. Losses at the gene ends were 4 bases for V and 1 base for J; bases not matched to a gene: 6. Per germline, CDR1 SQVTM and CDR2 ANQGSEA. There are 14 residues in the CDR3.

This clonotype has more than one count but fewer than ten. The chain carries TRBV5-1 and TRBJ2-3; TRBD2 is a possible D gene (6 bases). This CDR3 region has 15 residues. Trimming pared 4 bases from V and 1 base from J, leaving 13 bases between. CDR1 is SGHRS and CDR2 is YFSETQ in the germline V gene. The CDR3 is CASSPRSGGTDTQYF. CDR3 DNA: TGCGCCAGCAGCCCTAGATCGGGGGGCACAGATACGCAGTATTTT.

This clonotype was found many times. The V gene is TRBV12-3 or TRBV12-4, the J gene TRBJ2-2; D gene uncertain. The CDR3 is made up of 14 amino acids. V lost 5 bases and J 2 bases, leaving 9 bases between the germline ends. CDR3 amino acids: CASSPAHNTGELFF. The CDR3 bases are TGTGCCAGCAGTCCAGCCCATAACACCGGGGAGCTGTTTTTT.